This T cell receptor (beta chain) was identified in a study of T cells after yellow fever vaccination. Points from the study as a whole: Subsequent booster samples again held most clones from primary vaccination (under 98% CD4, roughly 88% CD8).

The CDR3 loop spans 12 amino acids. With 3 bases removed from V and 6 bases from J, the gap between germline ends came to 7 bases. Germline V gives CDR1 SGHTA, CDR2 FQGNSA. TCRdb recomputed calls from the 5' RACE reads with MiXCR, one row per CDR3 protein. The sample shows 75,000 to 100,000 distinct CDR3 sequences, about 8.2% of them seen only once. This receptor was identified in a man younger than 30 who received the YFV17D yellow fever vaccine. The sample here was CD8+ T cells not binding an NS4B(214-222) dextramer, sorted from PBMCs, taken approximately 15 days after the first yellow fever vaccination. The V gene is TRBV7-2, the J gene TRBJ2-3; D could derive from TRBD1 or TRBD2 (5 bases each). CDR3 sequence (DNA): TGTGCCAGCAGCTTCGAGGGGGATACGCAGTATTTT. It specifies CASSFEGDTQYF.